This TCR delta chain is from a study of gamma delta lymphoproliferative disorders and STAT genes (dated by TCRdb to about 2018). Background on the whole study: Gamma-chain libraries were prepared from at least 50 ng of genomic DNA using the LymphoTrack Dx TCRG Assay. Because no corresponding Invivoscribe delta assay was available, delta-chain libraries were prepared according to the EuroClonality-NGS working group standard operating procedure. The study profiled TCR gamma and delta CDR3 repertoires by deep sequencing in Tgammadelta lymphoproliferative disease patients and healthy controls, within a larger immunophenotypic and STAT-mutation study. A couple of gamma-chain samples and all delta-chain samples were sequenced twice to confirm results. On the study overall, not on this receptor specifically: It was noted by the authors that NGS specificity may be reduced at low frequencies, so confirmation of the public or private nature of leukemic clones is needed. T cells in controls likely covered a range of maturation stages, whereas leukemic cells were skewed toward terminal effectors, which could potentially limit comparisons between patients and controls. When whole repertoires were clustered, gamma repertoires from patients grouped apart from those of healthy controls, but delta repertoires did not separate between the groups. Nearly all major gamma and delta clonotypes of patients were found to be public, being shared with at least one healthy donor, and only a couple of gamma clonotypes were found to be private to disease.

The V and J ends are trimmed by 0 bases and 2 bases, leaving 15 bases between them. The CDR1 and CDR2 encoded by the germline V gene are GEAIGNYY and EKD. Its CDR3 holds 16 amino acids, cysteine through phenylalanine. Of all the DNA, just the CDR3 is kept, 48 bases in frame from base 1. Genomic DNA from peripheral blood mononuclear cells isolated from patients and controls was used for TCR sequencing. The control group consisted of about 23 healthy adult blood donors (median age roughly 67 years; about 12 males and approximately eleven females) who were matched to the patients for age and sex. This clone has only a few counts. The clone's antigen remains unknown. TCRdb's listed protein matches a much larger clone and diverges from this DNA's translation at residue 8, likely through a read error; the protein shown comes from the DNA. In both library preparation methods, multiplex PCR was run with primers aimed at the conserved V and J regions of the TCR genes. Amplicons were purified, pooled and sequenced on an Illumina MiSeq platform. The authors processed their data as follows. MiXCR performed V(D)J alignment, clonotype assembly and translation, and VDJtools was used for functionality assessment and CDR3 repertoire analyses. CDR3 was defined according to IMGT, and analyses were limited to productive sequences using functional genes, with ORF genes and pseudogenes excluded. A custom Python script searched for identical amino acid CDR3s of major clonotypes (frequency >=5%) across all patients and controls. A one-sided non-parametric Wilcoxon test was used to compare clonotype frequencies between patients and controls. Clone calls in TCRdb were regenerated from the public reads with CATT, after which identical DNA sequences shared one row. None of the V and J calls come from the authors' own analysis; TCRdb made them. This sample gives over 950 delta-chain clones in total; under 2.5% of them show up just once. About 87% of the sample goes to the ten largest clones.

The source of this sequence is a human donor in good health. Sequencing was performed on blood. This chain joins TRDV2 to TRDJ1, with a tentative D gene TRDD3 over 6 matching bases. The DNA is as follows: TGTGCCTGTGACACCGTGGGGGGTACGAGGACCGATAAACTCATCTTT. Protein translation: CACDTVGGTRTDKLIF.